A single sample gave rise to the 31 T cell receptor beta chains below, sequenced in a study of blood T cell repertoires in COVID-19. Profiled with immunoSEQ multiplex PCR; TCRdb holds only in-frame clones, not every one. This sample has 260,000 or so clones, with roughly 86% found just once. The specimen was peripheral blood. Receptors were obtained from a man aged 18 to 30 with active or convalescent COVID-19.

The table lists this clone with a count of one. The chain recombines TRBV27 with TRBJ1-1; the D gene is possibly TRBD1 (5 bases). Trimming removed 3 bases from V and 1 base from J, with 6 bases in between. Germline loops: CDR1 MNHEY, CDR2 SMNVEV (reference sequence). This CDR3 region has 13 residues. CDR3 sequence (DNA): TGTGCCAGCAGTTTCGGACAGAACACTGAAGCTTTCTTT. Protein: CASSFGQNTEAFF.

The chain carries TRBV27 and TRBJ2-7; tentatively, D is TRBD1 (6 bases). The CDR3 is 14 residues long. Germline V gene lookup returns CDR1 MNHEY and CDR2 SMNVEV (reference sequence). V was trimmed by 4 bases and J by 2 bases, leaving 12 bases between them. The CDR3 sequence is CASSYGQSTYEQYF. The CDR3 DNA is TGTGCCAGCAGTTACGGACAGTCGACCTACGAGCAGTACTTC.

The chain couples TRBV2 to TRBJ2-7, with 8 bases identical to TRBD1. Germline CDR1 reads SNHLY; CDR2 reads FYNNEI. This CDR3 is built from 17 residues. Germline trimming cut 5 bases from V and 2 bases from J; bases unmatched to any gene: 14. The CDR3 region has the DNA TGTGCCAGCAGTATTCAAAGCAGGGGGCGCGTTACCTACGAGCAGTACTTC. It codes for CASSIQSRGRVTYEQYF. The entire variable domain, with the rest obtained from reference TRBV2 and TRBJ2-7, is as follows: EPEVTQTPSHQVTQMGQEVILRCVPISNHLYFYWYRQILGQKVEFLVSFYNNEISEKSEIFDDQFSVERPDGSNFTLKIRSTKLEDSAMYFCASSIQSRGRVTYEQYFGPGTRLTVT.

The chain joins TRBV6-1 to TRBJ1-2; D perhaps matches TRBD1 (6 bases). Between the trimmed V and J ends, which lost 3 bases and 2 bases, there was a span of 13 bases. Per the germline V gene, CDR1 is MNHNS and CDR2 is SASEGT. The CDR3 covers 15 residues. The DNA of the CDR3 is TGTGCCAGCAGTGAGGGGTTGGGACAAAACTATGGCTACACCTTC. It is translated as CASSEGLGQNYGYTF.

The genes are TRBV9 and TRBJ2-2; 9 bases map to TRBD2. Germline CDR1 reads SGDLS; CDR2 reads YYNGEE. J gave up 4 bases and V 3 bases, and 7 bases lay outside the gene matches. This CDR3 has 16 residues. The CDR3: CASSGGSGGPTGELFF. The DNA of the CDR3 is TGTGCCAGCAGCGGAGGCAGCGGGGGGCCCACCGGGGAGCTGTTTTTT.

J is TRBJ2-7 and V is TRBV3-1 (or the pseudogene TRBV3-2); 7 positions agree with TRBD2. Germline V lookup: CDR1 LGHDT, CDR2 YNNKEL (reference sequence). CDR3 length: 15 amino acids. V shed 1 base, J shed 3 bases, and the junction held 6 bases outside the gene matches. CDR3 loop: CASSQGIAGDYEQYF. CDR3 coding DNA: TGTGCCAGCAGCCAAGGCATTGCGGGGGACTACGAGCAGTACTTC.

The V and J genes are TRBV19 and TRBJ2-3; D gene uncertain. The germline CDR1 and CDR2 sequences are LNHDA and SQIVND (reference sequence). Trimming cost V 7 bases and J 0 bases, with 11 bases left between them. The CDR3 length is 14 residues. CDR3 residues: CASNIQASTDTQYF. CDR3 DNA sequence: TGTGCCAGTAACATTCAGGCTAGCACAGATACGCAGTATTTT.

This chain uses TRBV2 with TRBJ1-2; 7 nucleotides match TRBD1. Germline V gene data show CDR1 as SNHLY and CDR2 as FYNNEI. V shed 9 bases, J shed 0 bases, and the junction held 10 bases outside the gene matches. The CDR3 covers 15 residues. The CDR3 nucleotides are TGTGCCAGAAGTAACACAGGGGAGTCTAACTATGGCTACACCTTC. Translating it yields CARSNTGESNYGYTF. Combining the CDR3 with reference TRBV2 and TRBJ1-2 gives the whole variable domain EPEVTQTPSHQVTQMGQEVILRCVPISNHLYFYWYRQILGQKVEFLVSFYNNEISEKSEIFDDQFSVERPDGSNFTLKIRSTKLEDSAMYFCARSNTGESNYGYTFGSGTRLTVV.

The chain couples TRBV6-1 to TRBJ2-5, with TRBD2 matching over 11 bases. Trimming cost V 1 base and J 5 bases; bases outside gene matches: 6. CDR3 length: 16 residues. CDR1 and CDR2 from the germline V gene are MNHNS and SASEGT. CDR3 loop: CASSEVAGGSAETQYF. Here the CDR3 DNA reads TGTGCCAGCAGTGAAGTAGCGGGGGGGTCGGCGGAGACCCAGTACTTC.

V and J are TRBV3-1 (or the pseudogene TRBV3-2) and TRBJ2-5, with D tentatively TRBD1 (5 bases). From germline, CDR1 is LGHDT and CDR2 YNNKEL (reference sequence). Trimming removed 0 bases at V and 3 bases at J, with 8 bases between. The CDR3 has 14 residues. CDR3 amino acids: CASSQEGRKETQYF. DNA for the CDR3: TGTGCCAGCAGCCAAGAGGGGCGGAAAGAGACCCAGTACTTC.

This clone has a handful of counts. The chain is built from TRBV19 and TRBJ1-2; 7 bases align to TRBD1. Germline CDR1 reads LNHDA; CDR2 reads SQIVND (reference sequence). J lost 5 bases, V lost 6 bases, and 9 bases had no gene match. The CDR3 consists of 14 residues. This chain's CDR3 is CASSPRDREYGYTF. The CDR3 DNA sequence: TGTGCCAGTAGCCCCCGAGACAGGGAATATGGCTACACCTTC.

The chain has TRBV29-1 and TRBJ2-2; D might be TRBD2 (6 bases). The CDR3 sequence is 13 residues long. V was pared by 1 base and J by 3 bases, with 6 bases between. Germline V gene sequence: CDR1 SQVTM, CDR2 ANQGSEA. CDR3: CSVEAGDTGELFF. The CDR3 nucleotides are TGCAGCGTTGAAGCGGGGGACACCGGGGAGCTGTTTTTT.

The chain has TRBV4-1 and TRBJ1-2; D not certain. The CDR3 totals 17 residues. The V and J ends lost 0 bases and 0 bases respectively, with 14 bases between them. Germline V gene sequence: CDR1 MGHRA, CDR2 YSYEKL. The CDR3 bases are TGCGCCAGCAGCCAAGAAGGAGACCCGGGTGCTAACTATGGCTACACCTTC. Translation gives CASSQEGDPGANYGYTF.

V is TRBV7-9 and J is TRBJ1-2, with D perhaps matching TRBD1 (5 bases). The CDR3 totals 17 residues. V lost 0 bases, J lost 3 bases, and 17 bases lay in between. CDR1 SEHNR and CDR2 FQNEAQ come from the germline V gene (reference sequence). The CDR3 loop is CASSLADTGPDYYGYTF. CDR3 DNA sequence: TGTGCCAGCAGCTTAGCGGACACAGGCCCAGATTACTATGGCTACACCTTC.

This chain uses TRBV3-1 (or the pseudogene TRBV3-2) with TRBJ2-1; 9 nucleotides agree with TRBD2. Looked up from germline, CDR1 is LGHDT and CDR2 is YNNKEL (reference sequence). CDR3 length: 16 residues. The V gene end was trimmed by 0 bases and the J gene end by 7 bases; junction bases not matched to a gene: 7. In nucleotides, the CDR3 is TGTGCCAGCAGCCAAGAGGGTAGCGGGGGAGGGAATGAGCAGTTCTTC. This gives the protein CASSQEGSGGGNEQFF.

CDR3: CASSEYGQGPYGYTF. CDR3 bases: TGCGCCAGCAGTGAATACGGACAGGGCCCCTATGGCTACACCTTC. The rearrangement joins TRBV10-2 to TRBJ1-2, with 8 bases lining up with TRBD1. The CDR3 loop spans 15 amino acids. V trimming: 3 bases; J trimming: 4 bases; junction bases outside the gene matches: 7. CDR1 and CDR2 from the germline V gene are WSHSY and SAAADI.

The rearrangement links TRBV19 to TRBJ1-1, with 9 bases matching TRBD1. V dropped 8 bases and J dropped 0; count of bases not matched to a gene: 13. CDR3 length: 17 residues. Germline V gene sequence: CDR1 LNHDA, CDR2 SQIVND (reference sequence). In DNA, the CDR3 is TGTGCCAGTCGGGACCGGGACAGGGCGCTTATGAACACTGAAGCTTTCTTT. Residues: CASRDRDRALMNTEAFF.

CDR3 residues: CASSNVTFSGGTPYEQYF. CDR3 DNA: TGTGCCAGCAGCAATGTTACTTTTAGCGGGGGAACTCCCTACGAGCAGTACTTC. This sequence joins TRBV21-1 and TRBJ2-7; no DNA check was done on the table's D call, TRBD2. TRBV21-1 is noted as a pseudogene. The CDR3 sequence is 18 residues long.

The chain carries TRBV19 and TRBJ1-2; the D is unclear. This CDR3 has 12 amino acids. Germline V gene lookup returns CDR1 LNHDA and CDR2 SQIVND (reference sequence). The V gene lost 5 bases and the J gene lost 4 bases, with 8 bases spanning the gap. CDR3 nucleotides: TGTGCCAGTAGTCTGGACTCCTATGGCTACACCTTC. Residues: CASSLDSYGYTF.

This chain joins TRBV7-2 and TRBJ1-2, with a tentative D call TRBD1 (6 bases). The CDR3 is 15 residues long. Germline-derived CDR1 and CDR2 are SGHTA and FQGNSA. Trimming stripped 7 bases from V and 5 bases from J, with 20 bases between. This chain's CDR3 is CASISSRTEPYGYTF. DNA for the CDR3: TGTGCCAGCATCAGCTCGCGGACAGAACCATATGGCTACACCTTC. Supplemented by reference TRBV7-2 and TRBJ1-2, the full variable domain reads GAGVSQSPSNKVTEKGKDVELRCDPISGHTALYWYRQSLGQGLEFLIYFQGNSAPDKSGLPSDRFSAERTGGSVSTLTIQRTQQEDSAVYLCASISSRTEPYGYTFGSGTRLTVV.

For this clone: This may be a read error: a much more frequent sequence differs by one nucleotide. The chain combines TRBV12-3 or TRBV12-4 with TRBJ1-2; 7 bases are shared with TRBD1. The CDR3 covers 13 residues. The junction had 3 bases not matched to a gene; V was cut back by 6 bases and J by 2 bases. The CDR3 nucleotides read TGTGCCAGCAGGCGACAGGGAAACTATGGCTACACCTTC. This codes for CASRRQGNYGYTF.

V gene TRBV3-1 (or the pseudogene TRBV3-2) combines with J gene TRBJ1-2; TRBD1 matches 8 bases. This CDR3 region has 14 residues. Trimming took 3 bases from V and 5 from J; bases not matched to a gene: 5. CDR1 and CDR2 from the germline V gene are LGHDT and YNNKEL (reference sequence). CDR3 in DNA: TGTGCCAGCAGCCAGTGGACAGGGTTTTATGGCTACACCTTC. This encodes CASSQWTGFYGYTF.

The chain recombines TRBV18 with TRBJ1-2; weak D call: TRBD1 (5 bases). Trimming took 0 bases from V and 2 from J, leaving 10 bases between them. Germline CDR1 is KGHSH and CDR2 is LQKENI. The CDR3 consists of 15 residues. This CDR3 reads CASSPPAGKNYGYTF. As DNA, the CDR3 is TGTGCCAGCTCACCACCGGCAGGGAAGAACTATGGCTACACCTTC.

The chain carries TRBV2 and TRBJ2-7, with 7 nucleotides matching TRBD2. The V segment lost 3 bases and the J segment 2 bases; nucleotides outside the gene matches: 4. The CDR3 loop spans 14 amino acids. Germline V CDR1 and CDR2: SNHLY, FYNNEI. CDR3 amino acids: CASSESGGTYEQYF. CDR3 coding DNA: TGTGCCAGCAGTGAGTCGGGGGGAACCTACGAGCAGTACTTC.

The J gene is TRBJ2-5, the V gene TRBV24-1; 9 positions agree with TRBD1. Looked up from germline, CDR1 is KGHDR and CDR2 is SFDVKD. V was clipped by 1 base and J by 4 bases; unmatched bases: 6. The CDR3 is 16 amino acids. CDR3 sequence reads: CATSDFNRGRRETQYF. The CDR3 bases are TGTGCCACCAGTGATTTTAACAGGGGGCGCAGAGAGACCCAGTACTTC.

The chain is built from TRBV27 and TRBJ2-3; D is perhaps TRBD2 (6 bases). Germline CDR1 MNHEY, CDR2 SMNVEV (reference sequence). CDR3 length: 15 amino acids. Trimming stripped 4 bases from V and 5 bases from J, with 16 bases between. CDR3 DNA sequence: TGTGCCAGCAGTTCAATGGACTATCCGAAAGATACGCAGTATTTT. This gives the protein CASSSMDYPKDTQYF.

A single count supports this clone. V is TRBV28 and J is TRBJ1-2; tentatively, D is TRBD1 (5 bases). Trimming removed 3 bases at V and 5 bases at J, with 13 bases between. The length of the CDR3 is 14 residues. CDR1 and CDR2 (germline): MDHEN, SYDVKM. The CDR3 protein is CASSFSTRDYGYTF. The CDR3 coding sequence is TGTGCCAGCAGTTTCTCTACCAGGGATTATGGCTACACCTTC.

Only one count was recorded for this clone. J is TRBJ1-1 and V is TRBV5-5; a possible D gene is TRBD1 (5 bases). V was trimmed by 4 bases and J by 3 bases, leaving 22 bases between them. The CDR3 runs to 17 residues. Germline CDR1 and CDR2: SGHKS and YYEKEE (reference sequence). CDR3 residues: CASSPDPGWIEDTEAFF. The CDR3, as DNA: TGTGCCAGCAGCCCAGATCCAGGGTGGATCGAGGACACTGAAGCTTTCTTT. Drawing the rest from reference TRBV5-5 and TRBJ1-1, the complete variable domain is DAGVTQSPTHLIKTRGQQVTLRCSPISGHKSVSWYQQVLGQGPQFIFQYYEKEERGRGNFPDRFSARQFPNYSSELNVNALLLGDSALYLCASSPDPGWIEDTEAFFGQGTRLTVV.

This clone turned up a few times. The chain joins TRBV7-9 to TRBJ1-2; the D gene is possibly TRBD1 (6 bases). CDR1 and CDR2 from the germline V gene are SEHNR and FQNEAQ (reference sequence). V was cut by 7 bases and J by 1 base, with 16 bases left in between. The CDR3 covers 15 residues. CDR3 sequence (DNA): TGTGCCAGCACTCCCATGGGGACACTTAACTATGGCTACACCTTC. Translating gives CASTPMGTLNYGYTF.

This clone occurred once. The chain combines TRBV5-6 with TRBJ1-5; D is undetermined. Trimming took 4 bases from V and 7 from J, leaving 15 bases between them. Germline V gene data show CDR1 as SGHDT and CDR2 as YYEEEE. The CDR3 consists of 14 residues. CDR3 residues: CASSAGRTVQPQHF. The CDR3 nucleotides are TGTGCCAGCAGCGCGGGGAGGACGGTGCAGCCCCAGCATTTT.

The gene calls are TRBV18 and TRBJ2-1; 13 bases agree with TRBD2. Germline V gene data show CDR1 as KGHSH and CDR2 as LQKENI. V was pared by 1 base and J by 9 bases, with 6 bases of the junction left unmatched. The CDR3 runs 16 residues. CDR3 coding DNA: TGTGCCAGCTCACCACGAGGACTAGCGGGGGCGGGTGAGCAGTTCTTC. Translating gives CASSPRGLAGAGEQFF.